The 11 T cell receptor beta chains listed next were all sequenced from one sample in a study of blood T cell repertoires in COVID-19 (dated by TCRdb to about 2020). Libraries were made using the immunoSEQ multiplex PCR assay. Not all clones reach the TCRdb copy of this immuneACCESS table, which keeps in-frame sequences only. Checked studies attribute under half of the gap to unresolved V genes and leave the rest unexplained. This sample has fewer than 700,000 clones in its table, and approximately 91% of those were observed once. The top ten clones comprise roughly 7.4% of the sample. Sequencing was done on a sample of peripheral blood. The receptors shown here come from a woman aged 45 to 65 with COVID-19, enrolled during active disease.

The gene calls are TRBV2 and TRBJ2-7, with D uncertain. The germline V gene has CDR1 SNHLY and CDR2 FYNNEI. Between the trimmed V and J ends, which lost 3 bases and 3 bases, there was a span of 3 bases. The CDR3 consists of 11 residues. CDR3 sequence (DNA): TGTGCCAGCAGTGATAACTACGAGCAGTACTTC. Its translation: CASSDNYEQYF. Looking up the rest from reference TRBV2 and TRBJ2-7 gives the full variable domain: EPEVTQTPSHQVTQMGQEVILRCVPISNHLYFYWYRQILGQKVEFLVSFYNNEISEKSEIFDDQFSVERPDGSNFTLKIRSTKLEDSAMYFCASSDNYEQYFGPGTRLTVT.

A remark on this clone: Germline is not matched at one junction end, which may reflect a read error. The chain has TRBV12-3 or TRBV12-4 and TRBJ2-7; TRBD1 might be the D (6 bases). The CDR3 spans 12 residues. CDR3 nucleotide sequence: TGTGCCAGCAGCCTTACAATCCGGGACACAAACTTC. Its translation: CASSLTIRDTNF.

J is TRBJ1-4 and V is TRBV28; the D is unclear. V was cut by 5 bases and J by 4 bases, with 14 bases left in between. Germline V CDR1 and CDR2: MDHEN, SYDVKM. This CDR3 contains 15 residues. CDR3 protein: CASSAMRGNNEKLFF. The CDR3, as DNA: TGTGCCAGCAGTGCCATGAGAGGAAATAATGAAAAACTGTTTTTT.

In DNA, the CDR3 is TGTGCCAGCAGCTATGGGCGGGGGGCCTACAATGAGCAGTTCTTC. Residues: CASSYGRGAYNEQFF. V usage is TRBV7-9 and J usage is TRBJ2-1, with TRBD2 matching 8 bases. Per germline, CDR1 SEHNR and CDR2 FQNEAQ (reference sequence). This CDR3 has 15 residues. With 4 bases clipped from V and 2 bases from J, the junction kept 4 bases outside the gene matches.

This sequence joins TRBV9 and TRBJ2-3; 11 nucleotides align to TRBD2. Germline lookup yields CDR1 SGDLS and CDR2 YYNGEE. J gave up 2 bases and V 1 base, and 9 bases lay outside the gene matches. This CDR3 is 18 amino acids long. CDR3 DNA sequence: TGTGCCAGCAGCGTATCGCTAGCGGGGGGTTCTCCCACAGATACGCAGTATTTT. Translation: CASSVSLAGGSPTDTQYF.

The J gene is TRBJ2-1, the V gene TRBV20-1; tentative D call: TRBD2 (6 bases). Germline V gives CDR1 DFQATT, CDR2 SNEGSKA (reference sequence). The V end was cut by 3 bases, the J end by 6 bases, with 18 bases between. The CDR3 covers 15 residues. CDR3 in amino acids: CSASRLASLRNEQFF. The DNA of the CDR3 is TGCAGTGCTAGTCGCCTAGCGTCTCTCCGCAATGAGCAGTTCTTC.

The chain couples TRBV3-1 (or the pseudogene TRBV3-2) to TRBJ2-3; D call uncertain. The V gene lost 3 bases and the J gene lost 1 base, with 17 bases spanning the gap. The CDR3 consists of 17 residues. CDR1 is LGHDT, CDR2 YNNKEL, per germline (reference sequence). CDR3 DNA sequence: TGTGCCAGCAGCCATAGTCGGTATTGGTCCCGCACAGATACGCAGTATTTT. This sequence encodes CASSHSRYWSRTDTQYF.

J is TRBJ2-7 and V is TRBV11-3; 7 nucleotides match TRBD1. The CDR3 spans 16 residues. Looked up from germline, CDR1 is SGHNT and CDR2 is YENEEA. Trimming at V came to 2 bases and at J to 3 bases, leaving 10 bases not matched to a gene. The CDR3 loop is CASSLLTGRSGYEQYF. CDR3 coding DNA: TGTGCCAGCAGCTTATTGACAGGGAGAAGCGGCTACGAGCAGTACTTC.

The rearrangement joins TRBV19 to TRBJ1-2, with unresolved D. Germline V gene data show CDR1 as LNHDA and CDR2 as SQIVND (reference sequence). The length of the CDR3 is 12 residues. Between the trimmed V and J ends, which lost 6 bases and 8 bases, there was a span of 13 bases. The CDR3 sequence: CASSPGRHGYTF. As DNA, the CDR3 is TGTGCCAGTAGCCCTGGGAGACACGGCTACACCTTC.

CDR3 nucleotide sequence: TGTGCCAGTCGAAGGAACAAGGGGTACGATCAGCCCCAGCATTTT. It is translated as CASRRNKGYDQPQHF. The rearrangement uses TRBV19 and TRBJ1-5, with a tentative D call TRBD1 (5 bases). Germline values: CDR1 LNHDA, CDR2 SQIVND (reference sequence). V was pared by 8 bases and J by 5 bases, with 19 bases between. This CDR3 is built from 15 residues.

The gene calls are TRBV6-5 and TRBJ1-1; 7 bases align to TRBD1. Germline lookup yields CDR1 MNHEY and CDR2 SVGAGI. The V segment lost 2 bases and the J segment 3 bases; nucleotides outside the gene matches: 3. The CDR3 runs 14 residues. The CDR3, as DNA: TGTGCCAGCAGTTACGGCAGGGGGGACACTGAAGCTTTCTTT. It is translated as CASSYGRGDTEAFF.